This is a list of T cell receptor beta chains from one sample in a study of blood T cell repertoires in COVID-19. The assay was immunoSEQ multiplex PCR, and TCRdb's table has in-frame clones only and misses some. The sample gives roughly 72,000 clones, 88% of which show up once; under 55% is in the top ten. Sequencing input: peripheral blood. These receptor sequences come from a human donor in a cohort sampled during active COVID-19. Each CDR3 is given with its conserved first and last residue. Fields, in order: clone size, V gene, J gene, D gene, CDR3 DNA, CDR3 protein. A D gene is named only where the DNA matches it firmly. A clone size is listed for some rows: how often the clone was seen (once, few, many), or a class if it is expanded.

>.|TRBV24-1|TRBJ2-3|TRBD1
TGTGCCACTGACAGGGCGGGAGATACGCAGTATTTT
CATDRAGDTQYF
>.|TRBV28|TRBJ2-6|.
TGTGCCAGCAACTTTCGTGGGGCCAACGTCCTGACTTTC
CASNFRGANVLTF
>.|TRBV5-1|TRBJ2-1|.
TGCGCCAGCAGCTTGGCCGAGACTGGAGGTTACAATGAGCAGTTCTTC
CASSLAETGGYNEQFF
>.|TRBV7-9|TRBJ1-1|TRBD1
TGTGCCAGCAGCAATACAGGGGACGGGAACACTGAAGCTTTCTTT
CASSNTGDGNTEAFF
>.|TRBV20-1|TRBJ2-2|TRBD2
TGCAGTGCTAGTACAGGAGCGGGAGGACACACCGGGGAGCTGTTTTTT
CSASTGAGGHTGELFF
>.|TRBV7-3|TRBJ2-3|TRBD2
TGTGCCAGCAGCTTTGGCGGGAGAACCACAGATACGCAGTATTTT
CASSFGGRTTDTQYF
>.|TRBV4-2|TRBJ1-2|TRBD1
TGTGCCAGCAGCCAAGAGAACCGGGACAGGGGGCTCTATGGCTACACCTTC
CASSQENRDRGLYGYTF
>.|TRBV30|TRBJ1-1|.
TGTGCCTGGATGACAGCCCTGGGCACTGAAGCTTTCTTT
CAWMTALGTEAFF
>once|TRBV7-3|TRBJ2-1|TRBD2
TGTGCCAGCAGCCTGGGGACTAGCGGGGGTGAGCAGTTCTTC
CASSLGTSGGEQFF
>.|TRBV7-2|TRBJ1-3|.
TGTGCCAGCAGCTTACAGCAGGCTGGAAACACCATATATTTT
CASSLQQAGNTIYF
>.|TRBV9|TRBJ2-5|TRBD2
TGTGCCAGCAGCGTAGCTAGCGGGGGCCTACAAGAGACCCAGTACTTC
CASSVASGGLQETQYF
>.|TRBV30|TRBJ2-3|.
TGTGCCTGGAGTGTTGGTCAGGAAGTGGGCACAGATACGCAGTATTTT
CAWSVGQEVGTDTQYF
>.|TRBV2|TRBJ2-2|TRBD2
TGTGCCAGCAGTGAAACTAGCGGGAACACCGGGGAGCTGTTTTTT
CASSETSGNTGELFF
>.|TRBV2|TRBJ2-3|.
TGTGCCAGCAGCGGACGGGGAAATACGCAGTATTTT
CASSGRGNTQYF
>.|TRBV4-2|TRBJ2-3|TRBD2
TGTGCCAGCAGCCAAGTGCAAGCGGGGGGGCAGGTGGGAACCGAAGTTTTCACAGATACGCAGTATTTT
CASSQVQAGGQVGTEVFTDTQYF
>.|TRBV28|TRBJ2-1|TRBD2
TGTGCCAGCAGGGAACTAGCGGGAGGTCGGAGCTCCTACAATGAGCAGTTCTTC
CASRELAGGRSSYNEQFF
>.|TRBV2|TRBJ2-7|.
TGTGCCAGCACGCGGGAATCCTACGAGCAGTACTTC
CASTRESYEQYF
>once|TRBV5-5|TRBJ1-3|.
TGTGCCAGCAGCTCAGGACTGAGCTCTGGAAACACCATATATTTT
CASSSGLSSGNTIYF
>.|TRBV2|TRBJ2-5|TRBD2
TGTGCCAGCATCCTAGCGGTCGAAGGGACCCAGTACTTC
CASILAVEGTQYF
>few|TRBV29-1|TRBJ1-6|TRBD1
TGCAGCGGTAACAGGGGATATAATTCACCCCTCCACTTT
CSGNRGYNSPLHF
>.|TRBV4-1|TRBJ2-7|TRBD2
TGCGCCAGCAGCCAACCCGGACTAGCGGGAGCACACGAGCAGTACTTC
CASSQPGLAGAHEQYF
>.|TRBV5-4|TRBJ1-2|TRBD1
TGTGCCAGCAGCTTAGGGGGCGACTATGGCTACACCTTC
CASSLGGDYGYTF
>.|TRBV28|TRBJ2-3|TRBD2
TGTGCCAGCAGTTTTTCGGGGCGGGGGGATACGCAGTATTTT
CASSFSGRGDTQYF
>.|TRBV11-3|TRBJ2-4|.
TGTGCCAGCAGCTTATTATCGGGAACAGCTACAATTCAGTACTTC
CASSLLSGTATIQYF
>.|TRBV28|TRBJ2-7|TRBD2
TGTGCCAGCAGAGCCGATAGCGGGAGGGCTTTCGAGCAGTACTTC
CASRADSGRAFEQYF
>once|TRBV5-1|TRBJ1-5|.
TGCGCCAGCAGCCCCGGGACACAGAATCAGCCCCAGCATTTT
CASSPGTQNQPQHF
>.|TRBV6-5|TRBJ1-5|TRBD1
TGTGCCAGCAAAGACAGGGGGGATCAGCCCCAGCATTTT
CASKDRGDQPQHF
>.|TRBV6-5|TRBJ2-3|.
TGTGCCAGCAGTTACCAGACTAGACGTACGCAGTATTTT
CASSYQTRRTQYF
>few|TRBV7-9|TRBJ1-1|.
TGTGCCAGCAGCTTATTCGGGGAAGGCACTGAAGCTTTCTTT
CASSLFGEGTEAFF
>.|TRBV7-6|TRBJ2-5|TRBD1
TGTGCCAGCAGCTTAACGGGGACAGGGAAAGAGACCCAGTACTTC
CASSLTGTGKETQYF
>.|TRBV21-1|TRBJ2-7|.
TGTGCCAGCAGCAAAGAGCCCGGGGAGACGATGACCTACGAGCAGTACTTC
CASSKEPGETMTYEQYF
>.|TRBV15|TRBJ2-7|.
TGTGCCACCAGGCGCCAGGGCGTCCACGAGCAGTACTTC
CATRRQGVHEQYF
>.|TRBV11-3|TRBJ2-2|.
TGTGCCAGCAGCCTACAGGGTTGGACCGGGGAGCTGTTTTTT
CASSLQGWTGELFF
>.|TRBV11-3|TRBJ2-5|.
TGTGCCAGCAGCTTAGGGCCGAAAGAGACCCAGTACTTC
CASSLGPKETQYF
>.|TRBV28|TRBJ2-1|TRBD2
TGTGCCAGCAAAGGACTAGGTCAATACAATGAGCAGTTCTTC
CASKGLGQYNEQFF
>.|TRBV7-2|TRBJ1-1|TRBD1
TGTGCCAGCAGCCCGGGACAGGGTAGGGGGAACACTGAAGCTTTCTTT
CASSPGQGRGNTEAFF
>.|TRBV11-2|TRBJ2-1|TRBD2
TGTGCCAGCAGCTTAGATCTAGCGACTAGCGGGAGGAACGAGCAGTTCTTC
CASSLDLATSGRNEQFF
>.|TRBV5-6|TRBJ2-3|.
TGTGCCAGCAGACAGAGTAGCGCAGATACGCAGTATTTT
CASRQSSADTQYF
>.|TRBV2|TRBJ2-3|.
TGTGCCAGCAGTGCAACAGATACGCAGTATTTT
CASSATDTQYF
>medium-sized|TRBV6-4|TRBJ2-1|TRBD2
TGTGCCAGCAGTGATGGCGCAGCCACTAGCGGGGAGCAGTTCTTC
CASSDGAATSGEQFF
>.|TRBV7-9|TRBJ2-1|TRBD2
TGTGCCAGCAGCTTCGGACTAGCGGGAGTCGATGAGCAGTTCTTC
CASSFGLAGVDEQFF
>.|TRBV11-2|TRBJ2-3|TRBD2
TGTGCCAGCAGCACTAGCGGGAGTCCAGATACGCAGTATTTT
CASSTSGSPDTQYF
>.|TRBV6-5|TRBJ1-1|TRBD1
TGTGCCAGCAGTTTATCGACAGGGTTGGGGACTGAAGCTTTCTTT
CASSLSTGLGTEAFF
>once|TRBV11-3|TRBJ1-2|.
TGTGCCAGCAGCGAGGACAGAAACTATGGCTACACCTTC
CASSEDRNYGYTF
>.|TRBV11-2|TRBJ2-5|TRBD2
TGTGCCAGCAGCCAGAGATTAGCGGGAGGGCCGGGAGAGACCCAGTACTTC
CASSQRLAGGPGETQYF
>once|TRBV18|TRBJ1-1|.
TGTGCCAGCTCTCCGAACAGGGATACGAACACTGAAGCTTTCTTT
CASSPNRDTNTEAFF
>.|TRBV18|TRBJ2-7|.
TGTGCCAGCTCACCCGGACAGTTGTCCTACGAGCAGTACTTC
CASSPGQLSYEQYF
>.|TRBV27|TRBJ2-7|TRBD1
TGTGCCAGCAGTTTACAGGTGCATCGGGACAGTCTCTCCTACGAGCAGTACTTC
CASSLQVHRDSLSYEQYF
>.|TRBV6-1|TRBJ2-5|TRBD1
TGTGCCAGCAGTGACCTCCCCGGGACAGCGACCCAGTACTTC
CASSDLPGTATQYF
>.|TRBV5-1|TRBJ2-2|TRBD2
TGCGCCAGCAGTATACTAGCGGGGGAAACCGGGGAGCTGTTTTTT
CASSILAGETGELFF